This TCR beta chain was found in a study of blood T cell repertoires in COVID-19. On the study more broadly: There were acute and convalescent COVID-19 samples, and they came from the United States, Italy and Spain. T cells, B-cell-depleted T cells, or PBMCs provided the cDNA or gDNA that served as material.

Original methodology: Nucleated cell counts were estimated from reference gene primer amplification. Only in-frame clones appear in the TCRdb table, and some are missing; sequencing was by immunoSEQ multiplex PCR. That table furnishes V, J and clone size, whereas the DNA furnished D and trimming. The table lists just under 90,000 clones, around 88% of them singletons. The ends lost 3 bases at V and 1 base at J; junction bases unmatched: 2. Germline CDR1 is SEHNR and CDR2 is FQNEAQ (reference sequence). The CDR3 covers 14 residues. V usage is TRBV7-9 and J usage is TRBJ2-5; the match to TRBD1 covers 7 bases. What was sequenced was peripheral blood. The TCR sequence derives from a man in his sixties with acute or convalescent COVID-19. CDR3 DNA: TGTGCCAGCAGCTTCAACAGGGGCCAAGAGACCCAGTACTTC. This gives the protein CASSFNRGQETQYF.